The clone carrying this T cell receptor (beta chain) is medium-sized in the sample. Germline V gives CDR1 MNHEY, CDR2 SVGAGI. The CDR3 has 15 amino acids. From the PCR reads, TCRdb called clonotypes with MiXCR, one entry per CDR3 protein. The repertoire holds some 7,700 distinct CDR3 sequences, with around 40% as singletons. This sample stems from a study of CD4 and CD8 cells across lung adenocarcinoma regions. Donors had localized lung adenocarcinoma, a non-small cell lung cancer. The clonotype was recovered from a male donor with lung adenocarcinoma. The CD4 and CD8 labels of this study may be unreliable. The chain couples TRBV6-5 to TRBJ2-1; TRBD1 or TRBD2 may be the D gene (5 bases each). The J call could be wrong; TRBJ2-5 is a better fit for the DNA end. Source material: CD4+ T cells from the margin of a lung tumor. The CDR3 DNA follows: TGTGCCAGCAGGACGGGACGGAGGCAGGTAGAGACCCAGTACTTC. Amino acids: CASRTGRRQVETQYF.